This entry is about one TCR beta chain. This sample was taken from a study of CD8+ T cells in alopecia areata. This sample's treatment: oral pan-JAK inhibitor, 5-10 mg twice daily. Extracted RNA was reverse transcribed into cDNA, the sequencing template. Only in-frame clones appear in the TCRdb table, and some are missing; sequencing was by immunoSEQ multiplex PCR. The sample has around 120,000 clones, about 50% seen once. V trimming: 5 bases; J trimming: 10 bases; junction bases outside the gene matches: 14. The length of the CDR3 is 15 residues. Germline V gives CDR1 SGDLS, CDR2 YYNGEE. The TCR comes from a human donor with alopecia areata. The sample in question was CD4+ T cells sorted from blood, obtained at week 4, from a patient treated with tofacitinib. The rearrangement uses TRBV9 and TRBJ2-1, with TRBD1 matching over 8 bases. The CDR3 DNA reads as TGTGCCAGCAGTTTGTGGGGACAGGCCTCGGGGGAGCAGTTCTTC. Translation gives CASSLWGQASGEQFF.